Listed below are T cell receptor beta chains from one sample, sequenced in a study of cytomegalovirus exposure and HLA in healthy donors. TCRdb keeps only in-frame clones here, not all; method: immunoSEQ multiplex PCR. This table lists 200,000 or so clones. Sequenced material: PBMCs. The receptors derive from a girl aged 2 to 9 in good health and CMV-seropositive. Each CDR3 is given with its conserved first and last residue.

V	J	CDR3
TRBV28	TRBJ2-7	CASSTRTGKPYEQYF
TRBV5-4	TRBJ1-4	CASSTDGTDTTNEKLFF
TRBV28	TRBJ2-7	CASSSLVGEQYF
TRBV19	TRBJ1-4	CASSIAGEKLFF
TRBV21-1	TRBJ2-7	CASKNSGRAYF
TRBV29-1	TRBJ2-5	CSVEAWDRGRETQYF
TRBV2	TRBJ2-2	CASKQRVIANTGELFF
TRBV7-3	TRBJ2-1	CASRGGLAGVKDEQFF
TRBV10-3	TRBJ1-1	CAISDKGTSMNTEAFF
TRBV27	TRBJ1-1	CASSFSGLNTEAFF
TRBV11-1	TRBJ2-3	CASGQRESPDTQYF
TRBV18	TRBJ1-1	CASSPFRRGQGALMNTEAFF